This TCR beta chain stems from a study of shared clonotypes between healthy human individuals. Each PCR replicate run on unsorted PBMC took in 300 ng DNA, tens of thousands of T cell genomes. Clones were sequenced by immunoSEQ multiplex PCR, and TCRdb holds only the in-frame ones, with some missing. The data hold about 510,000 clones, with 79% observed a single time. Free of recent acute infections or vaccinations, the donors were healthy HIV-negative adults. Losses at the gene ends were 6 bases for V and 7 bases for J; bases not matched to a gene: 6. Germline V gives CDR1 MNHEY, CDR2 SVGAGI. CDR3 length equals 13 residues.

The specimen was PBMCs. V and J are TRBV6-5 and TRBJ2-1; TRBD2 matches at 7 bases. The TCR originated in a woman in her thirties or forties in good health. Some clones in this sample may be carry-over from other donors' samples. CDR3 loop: CASSPGTNNEQFF. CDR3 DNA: TGTGCCAGCAGCCCCGGGACTAATAATGAGCAGTTCTTC.